Following are 12 T cell receptor beta chains from one sample sequenced in a study of alternative splicing in chronic myeloid leukemia remission. Time point here: chronic-phase CML before TKI therapy (screening/day 1). Each library started from roughly 1 ug total RNA with poly-A enrichment. For each CDR3 protein, TCRdb gives one entry from its re-call of the bulk RNA-seq reads, without DNA. This table lists under 75 distinct CDR3 sequences. The input for sequencing was PBMCs or total blood leukocytes (not recorded which), taken at diagnosis. All receptors come from an adult with chronic myeloid leukemia.

This clonotype was observed a single time. The J gene is TRBJ2-7, the V gene TRBV20/OR9-2; TCRdb's assignment of TRBD2 cannot be checked, as there is no DNA. TRBV20/OR9-2 is marked as an open reading frame, function uncertain. The CDR3 spans 15 residues. This CDR3 is CSASPSGGTSYEQYF.

The chain links TRBV7-8 to TRBJ1-2. CDR1 SGHVS and CDR2 FQNEAQ come from the germline V gene. This CDR3 region has 15 residues. CDR3 region: CASSLEGRGQPGYTF.

The gene calls are TRBV7-4 and TRBJ2-7. Germline V CDR1 and CDR2: SGHVT, SQSDAQ. The CDR3 loop spans 13 amino acids. CDR3 loop: CASSLEIHYEQYF.

The chain joins TRBV20-1 to TRBJ2-3; TCRdb's D gene call, TRBD2, goes unchecked for lack of DNA. This CDR3 is built from 19 residues. The V gene's germline CDR1 is DFQATT and CDR2 SNEGSKA (reference sequence). CDR3 sequence reads: CSARGLTSGRSASTDTQYF.

This rearrangement joins TRBV5-5 to TRBJ1-1. This CDR3 has 15 residues. In germline, CDR1 is SGHKS, CDR2 YYEKEE (reference sequence). The CDR3 protein is CASSLGQGGNTEAFF. Complete variable domain (other parts from reference TRBV5-5 and TRBJ1-1): DAGVTQSPTHLIKTRGQQVTLRCSPISGHKSVSWYQQVLGQGPQFIFQYYEKEERGRGNFPDRFSARQFPNYSSELNVNALLLGDSALYLCASSLGQGGNTEAFFGQGTRLTVV.

The chain carries TRBV10-3 and TRBJ1-5. Germline V gene data show CDR1 as ENHRY and CDR2 as SYGVKD. The CDR3 extends over 13 amino acids. The CDR3 loop reads CAISQGLDQPQHF.

The rearrangement joins TRBV6-2 or TRBV6-3 to TRBJ1-5. Germline values: CDR1 MNHEY, CDR2 SVGEGT. There are 12 residues in the CDR3. CDR3 region: CASSYSRQPQHF.

This chain links TRBV23-1 with TRBJ2-7; TCRdb proposes TRBD2, but this gene call is untestable without DNA. Being an ORF, TRBV23-1 has a function that is uncertain. The CDR3 runs 15 residues. CDR3: CASSRELAGAYEQYF.

The V gene is TRBV7-2, the J gene TRBJ2-1; TCRdb names TRBD2, which stays unverified in the absence of DNA. This CDR3 is 15 amino acids long. The germline gives CDR1 SGHTA, CDR2 FQGNSA. The CDR3 loop reads CASSLVGLAGNEQFF. Full variable domain (missing parts from reference TRBV7-2 and TRBJ2-1): GAGVSQSPSNKVTEKGKDVELRCDPISGHTALYWYRQSLGQGLEFLIYFQGNSAPDKSGLPSDRFSAERTGGSVSTLTIQRTQQEDSAVYLCASSLVGLAGNEQFFGPGTRLTVL.

The J gene is TRBJ2-1, the V gene TRBV30; TCRdb proposes TRBD2, but this gene call is untestable without DNA. CDR3 length: 13 amino acids. CDR1 is GTSNPN, CDR2 SVGIG, per germline (reference sequence). CDR3 protein: CAWSEEPLNEQFF. Filled out from reference TRBV30 and TRBJ2-1, the complete variable domain reads SQTIHQWPATLVQPVGSPLSLECTVEGTSNPNLYWYRQAAGRGLQLLFYSVGIGQISSEVPQNLSASRPQDRQFILSSKKLLLSDSGFYLCAWSEEPLNEQFFGPGTRLTVL.

This rearrangement joins TRBV18 to TRBJ2-1; TCRdb's assignment of TRBD2 cannot be checked, as there is no DNA. Germline CDR1 is KGHSH and CDR2 is LQKENI. This CDR3 contains 14 residues. The CDR3 protein is CASSPIAGQNEQFF.

The V and J genes are TRBV28 and TRBJ1-1. The CDR3 is 11 amino acids. Germline loops: CDR1 MDHEN, CDR2 SYDVKM. CDR3 residues: CASSSAREAFF. Looking up the rest from reference TRBV28 and TRBJ1-1 gives the full variable domain: DVKVTQSSRYLVKRTGEKVFLECVQDMDHENMFWYRQDPGLGLRLIYFSYDVKMKEKGDIPEGYSVSREKKERFSLILESASTNQTSMYLCASSSAREAFFGQGTRLTVV.